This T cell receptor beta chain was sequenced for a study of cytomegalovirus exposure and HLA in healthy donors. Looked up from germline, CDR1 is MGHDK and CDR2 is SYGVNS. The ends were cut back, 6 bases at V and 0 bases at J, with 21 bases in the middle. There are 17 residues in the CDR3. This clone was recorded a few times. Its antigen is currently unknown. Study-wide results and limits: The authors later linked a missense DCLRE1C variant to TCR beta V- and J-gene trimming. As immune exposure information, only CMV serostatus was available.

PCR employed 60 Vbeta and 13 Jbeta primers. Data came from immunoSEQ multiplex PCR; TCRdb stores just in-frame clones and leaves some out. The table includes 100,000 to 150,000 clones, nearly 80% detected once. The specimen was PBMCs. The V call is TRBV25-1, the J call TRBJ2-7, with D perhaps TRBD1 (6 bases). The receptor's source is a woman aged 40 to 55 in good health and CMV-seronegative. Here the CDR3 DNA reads TGTGCCAGCAGCCGCAAAAGGGGGACCGAGAGCTCCTACGAGCAGTACTTC. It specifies CASSRKRGTESSYEQYF.